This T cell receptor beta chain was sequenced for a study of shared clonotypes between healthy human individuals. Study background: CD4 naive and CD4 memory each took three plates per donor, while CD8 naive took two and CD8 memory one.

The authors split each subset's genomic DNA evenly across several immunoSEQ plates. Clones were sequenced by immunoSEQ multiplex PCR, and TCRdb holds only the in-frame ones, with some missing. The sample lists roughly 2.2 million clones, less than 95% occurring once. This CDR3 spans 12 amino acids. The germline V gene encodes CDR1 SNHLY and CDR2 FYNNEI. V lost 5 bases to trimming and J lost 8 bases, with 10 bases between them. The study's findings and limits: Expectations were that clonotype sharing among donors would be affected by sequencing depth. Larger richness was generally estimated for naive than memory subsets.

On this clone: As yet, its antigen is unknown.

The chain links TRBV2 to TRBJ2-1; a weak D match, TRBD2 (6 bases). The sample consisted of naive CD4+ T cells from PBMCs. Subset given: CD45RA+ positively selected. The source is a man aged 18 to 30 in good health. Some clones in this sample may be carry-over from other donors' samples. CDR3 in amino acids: CASSSGGHEQFF. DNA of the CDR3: TGTGCCAGCAGTTCCGGGGGTCATGAGCAGTTCTTC.